Detailed here is one TCR beta chain. The CDR3 is 22 residues long. The V and J ends lost 6 bases and 5 bases respectively, with 41 bases between them. CDR1 is MNHNS and CDR2 is SASEGT in the germline V gene. The sorted Tregs were CD4+CD25+CD127-/low cells. TCRdb reprocessed the 5' RACE reads via MiXCR and lists one record per CDR3 protein. Of 30,000 or so distinct CDR3 sequences listed, 25% to 30% are singletons. This sequence was found in a female donor with breast cancer. Sequenced: tumor-infiltrating Tregs sorted from the breast tumor. This chain connects TRBV6-1 to TRBJ2-7; possible D gene TRBD2, 5 bases. The CDR3 reads CASSAIGAGYGYTFPCPHEQYF. The CDR3, as DNA: TGTGCCAGCAGCGCTATTGGTGCGGGCTATGGCTACACCTTCCCCTGTCCCCACGAGCAGTACTTC.